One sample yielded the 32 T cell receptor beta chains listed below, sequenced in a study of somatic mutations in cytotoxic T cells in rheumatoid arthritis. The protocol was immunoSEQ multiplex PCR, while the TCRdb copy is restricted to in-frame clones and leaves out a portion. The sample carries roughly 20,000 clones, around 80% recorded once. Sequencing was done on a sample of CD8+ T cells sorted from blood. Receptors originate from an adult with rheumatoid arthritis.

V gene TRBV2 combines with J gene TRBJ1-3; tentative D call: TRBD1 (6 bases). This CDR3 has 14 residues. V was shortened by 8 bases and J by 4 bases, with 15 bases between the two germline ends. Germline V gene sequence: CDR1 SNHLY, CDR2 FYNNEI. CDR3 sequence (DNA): TGTGCCAGCGAGGGGGTCACGAAAGGAAACACCATATATTTT. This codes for CASEGVTKGNTIYF.

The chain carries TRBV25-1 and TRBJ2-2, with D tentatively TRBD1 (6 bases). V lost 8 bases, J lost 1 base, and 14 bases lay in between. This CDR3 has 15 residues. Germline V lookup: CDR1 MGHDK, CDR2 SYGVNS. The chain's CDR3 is CASEPRDKNTGELFF. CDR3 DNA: TGTGCCAGCGAACCCCGGGACAAGAACACCGGGGAGCTGTTTTTT.

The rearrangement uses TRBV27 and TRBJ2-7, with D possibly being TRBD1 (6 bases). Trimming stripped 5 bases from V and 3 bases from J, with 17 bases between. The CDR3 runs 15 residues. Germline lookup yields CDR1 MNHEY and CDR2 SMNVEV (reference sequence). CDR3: CASSPQGPGGYEQYF. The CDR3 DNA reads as TGTGCCAGCAGTCCTCAGGGGCCGGGCGGCTACGAGCAGTACTTC.

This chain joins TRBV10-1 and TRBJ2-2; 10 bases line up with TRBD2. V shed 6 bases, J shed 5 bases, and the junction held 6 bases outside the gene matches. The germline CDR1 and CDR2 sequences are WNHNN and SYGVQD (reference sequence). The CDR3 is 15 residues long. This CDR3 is CASSTGTSVTGELFF. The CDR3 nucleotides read TGCGCCAGCAGCACCGGGACTAGCGTAACCGGGGAGCTGTTTTTT.

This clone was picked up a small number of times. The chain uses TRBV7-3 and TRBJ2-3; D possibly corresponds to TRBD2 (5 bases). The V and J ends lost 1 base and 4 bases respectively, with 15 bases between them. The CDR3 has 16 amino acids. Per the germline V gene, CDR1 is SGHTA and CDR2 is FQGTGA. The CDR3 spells CASSLIGIGVSDTQYF. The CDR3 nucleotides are TGTGCCAGCAGCTTAATCGGCATCGGGGTGTCAGATACGCAGTATTTT.

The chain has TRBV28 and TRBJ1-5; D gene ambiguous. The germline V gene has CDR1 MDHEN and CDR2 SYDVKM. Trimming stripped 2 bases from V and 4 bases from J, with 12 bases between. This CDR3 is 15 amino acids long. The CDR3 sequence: CASSLPGLSNQPQHF. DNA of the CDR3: TGTGCCAGCAGTTTACCGGGCCTCTCGAATCAGCCCCAGCATTTT.

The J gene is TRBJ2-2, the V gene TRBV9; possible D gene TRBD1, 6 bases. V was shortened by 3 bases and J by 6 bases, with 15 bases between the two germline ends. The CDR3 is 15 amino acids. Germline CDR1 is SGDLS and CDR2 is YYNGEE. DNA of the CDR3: TGTGCCAGCAGCGCCTGGACAGAGGTAGCCGGGGAGCTGTTTTTT. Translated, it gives CASSAWTEVAGELFF.

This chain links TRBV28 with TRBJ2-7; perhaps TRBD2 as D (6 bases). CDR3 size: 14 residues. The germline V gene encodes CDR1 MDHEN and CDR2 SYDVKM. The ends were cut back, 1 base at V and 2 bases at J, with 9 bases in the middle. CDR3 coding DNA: TGTGCCAGCAGTTTATCGCGGGGAACCTACGAGCAGTACTTC. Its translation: CASSLSRGTYEQYF.

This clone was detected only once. CDR3 in amino acids: CASSLGSLGYTF. The CDR3 region has the DNA TGTGCCAGCAGCTTGGGTTCCTTAGGCTACACCTTC. V usage is TRBV5-6 and J usage is TRBJ1-2; D is undetermined. Trimming took 0 bases from V and 8 from J, leaving 8 bases between them. Germline V lookup: CDR1 SGHDT, CDR2 YYEEEE. The CDR3 totals 12 residues.

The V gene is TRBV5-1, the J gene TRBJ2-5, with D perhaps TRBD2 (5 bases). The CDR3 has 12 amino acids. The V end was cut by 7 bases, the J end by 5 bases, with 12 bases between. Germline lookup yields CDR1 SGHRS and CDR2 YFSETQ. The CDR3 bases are TGCGCCAGCGGCGACGGGGTGGAGACCCAGTACTTC. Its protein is CASGDGVETQYF.

The CDR3 here is CASSIWSGGAGWETQYF. In nucleotides, the CDR3 is TGTGCCAGCAGCATTTGGAGCGGGGGGGCCGGGTGGGAGACCCAGTACTTC. J is TRBJ2-5 and V is TRBV5-4; 10 nucleotides line up with TRBD2. This CDR3 region has 17 residues. V shed 4 bases, J shed 5 bases, and the junction held 14 bases outside the gene matches. CDR1 and CDR2 (germline): SGHNT, YYREEE (reference sequence).

This CDR3 reads CASSLPPASFYGYTF. CDR3 coding DNA: TGTGCCAGCAGCCTGCCGCCAGCATCATTCTATGGCTACACCTTC. The chain carries TRBV7-9 and TRBJ1-2; no firm D call. Germline CDR1 is SEHNR and CDR2 is FQNEAQ (reference sequence). The CDR3 covers 15 residues. Deletions cut 5 bases from V and 4 bases from J, with 17 bases between.

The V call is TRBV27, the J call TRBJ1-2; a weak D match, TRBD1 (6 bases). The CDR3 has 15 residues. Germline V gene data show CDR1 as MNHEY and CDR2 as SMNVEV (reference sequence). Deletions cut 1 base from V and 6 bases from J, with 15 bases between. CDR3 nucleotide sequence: TGTGCCAGCAGTTTATTTAGCGGGGGCCGGAATGGCTACACCTTC. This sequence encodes CASSLFSGGRNGYTF.

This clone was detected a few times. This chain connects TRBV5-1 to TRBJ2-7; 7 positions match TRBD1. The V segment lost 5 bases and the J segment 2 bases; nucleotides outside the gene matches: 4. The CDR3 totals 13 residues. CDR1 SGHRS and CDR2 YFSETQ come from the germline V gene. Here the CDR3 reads CASRGDSTYEQYF. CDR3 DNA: TGCGCCAGCAGGGGGGACAGCACCTACGAGCAGTACTTC.

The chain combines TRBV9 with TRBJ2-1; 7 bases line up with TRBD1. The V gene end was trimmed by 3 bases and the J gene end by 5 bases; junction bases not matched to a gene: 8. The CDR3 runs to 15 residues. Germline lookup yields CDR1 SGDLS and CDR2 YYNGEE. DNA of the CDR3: TGTGCCAGCAGCGAGACAGGGAAAAAGAACAATGAGCAGTTCTTC. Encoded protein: CASSETGKKNNEQFF.

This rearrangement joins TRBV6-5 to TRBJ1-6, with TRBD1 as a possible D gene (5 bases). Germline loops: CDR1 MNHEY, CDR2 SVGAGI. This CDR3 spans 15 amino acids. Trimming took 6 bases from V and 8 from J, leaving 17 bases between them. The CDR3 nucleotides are TGTGCCAGCAGCCGGGGCCTCGATCGGGATTCACCCCTCCACTTT. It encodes CASSRGLDRDSPLHF.

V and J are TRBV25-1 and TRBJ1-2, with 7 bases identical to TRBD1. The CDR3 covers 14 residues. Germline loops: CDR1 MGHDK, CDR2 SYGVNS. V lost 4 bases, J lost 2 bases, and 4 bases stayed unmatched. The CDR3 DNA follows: TGTGCCAGCAGTGGGGTGGACAGGAACTATGGCTACACCTTC. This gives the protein CASSGVDRNYGYTF.

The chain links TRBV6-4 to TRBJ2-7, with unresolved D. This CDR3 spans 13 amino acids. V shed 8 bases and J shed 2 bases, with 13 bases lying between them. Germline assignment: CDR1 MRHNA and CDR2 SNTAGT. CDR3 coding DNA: TGTGCCAGCGCTGGCCACGGAGCCTACGAGCAGTACTTC. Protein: CASAGHGAYEQYF.

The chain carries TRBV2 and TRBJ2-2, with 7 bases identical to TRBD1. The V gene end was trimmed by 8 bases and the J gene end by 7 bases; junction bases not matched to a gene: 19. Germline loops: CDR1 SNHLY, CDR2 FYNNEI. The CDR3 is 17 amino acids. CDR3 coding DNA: TGTGCCAGCGCCCCCTGGGGACAGCCCACATCGGACGGGGAGCTGTTTTTT. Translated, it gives CASAPWGQPTSDGELFF.

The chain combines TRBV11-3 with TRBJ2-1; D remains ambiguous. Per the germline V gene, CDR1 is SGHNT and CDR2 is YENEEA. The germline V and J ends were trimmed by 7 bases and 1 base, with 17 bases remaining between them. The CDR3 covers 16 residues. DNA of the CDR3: TGTGCCAGCACCTCGAGACTCCCCCTTTCCTACAATGAGCAGTTCTTC. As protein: CASTSRLPLSYNEQFF.

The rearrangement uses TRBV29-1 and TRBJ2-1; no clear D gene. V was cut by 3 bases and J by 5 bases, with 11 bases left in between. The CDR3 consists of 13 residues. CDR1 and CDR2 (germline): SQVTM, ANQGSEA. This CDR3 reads CSVDGFVDNEQFF. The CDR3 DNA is TGCAGCGTTGATGGTTTCGTCGACAATGAGCAGTTCTTC.

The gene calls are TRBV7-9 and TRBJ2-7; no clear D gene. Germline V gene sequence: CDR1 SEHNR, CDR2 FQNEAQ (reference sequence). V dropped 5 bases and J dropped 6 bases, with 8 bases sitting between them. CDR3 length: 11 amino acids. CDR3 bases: TGTGCCAGCAGCGGAAGAGGCGAGCAGTACTTC. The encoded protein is CASSGRGEQYF.

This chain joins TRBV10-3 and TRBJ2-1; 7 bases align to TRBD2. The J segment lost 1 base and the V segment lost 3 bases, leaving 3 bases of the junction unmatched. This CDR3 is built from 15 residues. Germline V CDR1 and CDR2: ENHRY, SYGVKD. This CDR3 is CAISDSAGSYNEQFF. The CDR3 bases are TGTGCCATCAGTGACTCAGCGGGGTCCTACAATGAGCAGTTCTTC.

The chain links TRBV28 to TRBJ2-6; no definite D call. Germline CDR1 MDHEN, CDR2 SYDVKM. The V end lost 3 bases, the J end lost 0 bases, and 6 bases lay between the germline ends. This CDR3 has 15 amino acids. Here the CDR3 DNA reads TGTGCCAGCAGTTTCAGACTCTCTGGGGCCAACGTCCTGACTTTC. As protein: CASSFRLSGANVLTF. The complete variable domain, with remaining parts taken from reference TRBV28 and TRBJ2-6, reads DVKVTQSSRYLVKRTGEKVFLECVQDMDHENMFWYRQDPGLGLRLIYFSYDVKMKEKGDIPEGYSVSREKKERFSLILESASTNQTSMYLCASSFRLSGANVLTFGAGSRLTVL.

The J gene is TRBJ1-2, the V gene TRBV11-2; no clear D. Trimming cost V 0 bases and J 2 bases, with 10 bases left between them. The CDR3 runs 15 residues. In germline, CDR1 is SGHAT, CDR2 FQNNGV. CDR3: CASSLDSRENYGYTF. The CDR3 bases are TGTGCCAGCAGCTTAGATTCCCGGGAGAACTATGGCTACACCTTC.

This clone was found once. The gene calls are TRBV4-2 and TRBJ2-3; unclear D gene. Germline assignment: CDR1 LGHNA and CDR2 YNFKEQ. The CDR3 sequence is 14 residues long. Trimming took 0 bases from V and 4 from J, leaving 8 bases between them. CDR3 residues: CASSQEERPDTQYF. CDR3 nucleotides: TGTGCCAGCAGCCAAGAGGAGCGACCAGATACGCAGTATTTT.

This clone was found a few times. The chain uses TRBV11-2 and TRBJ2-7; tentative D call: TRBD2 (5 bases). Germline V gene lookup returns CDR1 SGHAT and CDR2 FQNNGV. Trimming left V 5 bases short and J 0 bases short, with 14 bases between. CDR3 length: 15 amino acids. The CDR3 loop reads CASSETGGVSYEQYF. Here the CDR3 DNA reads TGTGCCAGCAGCGAGACCGGAGGAGTCTCCTACGAGCAGTACTTC. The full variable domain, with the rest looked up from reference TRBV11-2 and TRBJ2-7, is EAGVAQSPRYKIIEKRQSVAFWCNPISGHATLYWYQQILGQGPKLLIQFQNNGVVDDSQLPKDRFSAERLKGVDSTLKIQPAKLEDSAVYLCASSETGGVSYEQYFGPGTRLTVT.

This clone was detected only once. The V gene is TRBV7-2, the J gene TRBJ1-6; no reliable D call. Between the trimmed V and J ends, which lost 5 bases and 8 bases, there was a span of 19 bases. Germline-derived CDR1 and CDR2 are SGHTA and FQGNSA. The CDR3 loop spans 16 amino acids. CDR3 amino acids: CASSLPQQRSHSPLHF. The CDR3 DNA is TGTGCCAGCAGCCTACCTCAACAGCGTTCTCATTCACCCCTCCACTTT.

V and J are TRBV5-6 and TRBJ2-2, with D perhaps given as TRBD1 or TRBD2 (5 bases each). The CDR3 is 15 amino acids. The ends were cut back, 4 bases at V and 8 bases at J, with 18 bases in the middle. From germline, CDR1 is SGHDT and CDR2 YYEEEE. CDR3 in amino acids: CASSTGTSGGGELFF. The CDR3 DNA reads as TGTGCCAGCAGCACCGGGACGTCGGGTGGGGGGGAGCTGTTTTTT.

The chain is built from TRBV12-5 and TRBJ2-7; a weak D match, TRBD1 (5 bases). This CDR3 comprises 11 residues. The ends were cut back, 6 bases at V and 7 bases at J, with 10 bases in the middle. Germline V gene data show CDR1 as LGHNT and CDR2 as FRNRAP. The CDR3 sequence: CASGKGWEQYF. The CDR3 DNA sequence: TGTGCTAGTGGCAAGGGGTGGGAGCAGTACTTC. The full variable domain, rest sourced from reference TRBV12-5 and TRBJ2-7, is DARVTQTPRHKVTEMGQEVTMRCQPILGHNTVFWYRQTMMQGLELLAYFRNRAPLDDSGMPKDRFSAEMPDATLATLKIQPSEPRDSAVYFCASGKGWEQYFGPGTRLTVT.

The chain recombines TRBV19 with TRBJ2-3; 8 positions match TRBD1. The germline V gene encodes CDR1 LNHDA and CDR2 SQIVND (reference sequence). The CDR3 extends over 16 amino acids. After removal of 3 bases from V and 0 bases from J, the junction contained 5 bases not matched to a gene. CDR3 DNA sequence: TGTGCCAGTAGTATTACCCAGGGGGCGAGCACAGATACGCAGTATTTT. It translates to CASSITQGASTDTQYF.

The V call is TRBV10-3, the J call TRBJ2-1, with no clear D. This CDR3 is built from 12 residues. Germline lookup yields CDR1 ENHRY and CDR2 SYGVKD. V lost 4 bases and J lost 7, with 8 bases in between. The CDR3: CAISGGRNEQFF. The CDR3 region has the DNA TGTGCCATCAGTGGTGGACGGAATGAGCAGTTCTTC.